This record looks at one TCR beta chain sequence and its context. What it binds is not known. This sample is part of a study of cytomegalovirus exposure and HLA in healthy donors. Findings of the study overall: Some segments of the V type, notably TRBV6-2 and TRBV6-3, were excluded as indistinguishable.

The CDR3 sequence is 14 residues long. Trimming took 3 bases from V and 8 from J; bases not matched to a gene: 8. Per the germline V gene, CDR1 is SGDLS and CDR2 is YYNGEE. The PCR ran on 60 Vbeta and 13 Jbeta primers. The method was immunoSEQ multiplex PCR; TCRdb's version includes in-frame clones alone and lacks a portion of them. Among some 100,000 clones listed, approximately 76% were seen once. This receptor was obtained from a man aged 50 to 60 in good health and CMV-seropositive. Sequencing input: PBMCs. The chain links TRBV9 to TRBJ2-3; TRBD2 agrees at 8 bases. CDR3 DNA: TGTGCCAGCAGCGAGGGGACTAGTAATCCTACGCAGTATTTT. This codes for CASSEGTSNPTQYF. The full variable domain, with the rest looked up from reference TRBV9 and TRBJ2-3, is DSGVTQTPKHLITATGQRVTLRCSPRSGDLSVYWYQQSLDQGLQFLIQYYNGEERAKGNILERFSAQQFPDLHSELNLSSLELGDSALYFCASSEGTSNPTQYFGPGTRLTVL.